These T cell receptor beta chains were read from a single sample in a study of blood T cell repertoires in COVID-19. Sequencing used immunoSEQ multiplex PCR; TCRdb keeps in-frame clones, though not all of them. The sample shows about 20,000 clones, about 88% of them seen only once. Material: peripheral blood. The receptor source for this set is a human donor in a cohort sampled during active COVID-19. CDR3s leave out the opening cysteine and the closing phenylalanine or tryptophan. Fields, in order: clone size, D gene, CDR3 length, J gene, V gene, CDR3 protein. The D gene is left open where the match is weak. Clone size, where shown, is once, few, many, or a class for clones that have expanded.

clone_size: -; d_call: -; cdr3_length: 11; j_call: TRBJ2-1; v_call: TRBV7-3; cdr3_aa: ASSAQPGNEQF
clone_size: -; d_call: -; cdr3_length: 14; j_call: TRBJ2-2; v_call: TRBV7-3; cdr3_aa: ASSPLTSPNTGELF
clone_size: -; d_call: -; cdr3_length: 11; j_call: TRBJ1-1; v_call: TRBV18; cdr3_aa: ASSPSPAEGAF
clone_size: -; d_call: -; cdr3_length: 14; j_call: TRBJ2-3; v_call: TRBV15; cdr3_aa: ATSRDPGQGTDTQY
clone_size: -; d_call: -; cdr3_length: 15; j_call: TRBJ1-1; v_call: TRBV5-1; cdr3_aa: ASSLGAGVQVNTEAF
clone_size: -; d_call: -; cdr3_length: 16; j_call: TRBJ1-5; v_call: TRBV9; cdr3_aa: ASSPIRGTRMSNQPQH
clone_size: -; d_call: -; cdr3_length: 15; j_call: TRBJ2-1; v_call: TRBV4-2; cdr3_aa: ASSQDHSASSYNEQF
clone_size: -; d_call: -; cdr3_length: 12; j_call: TRBJ2-2; v_call: TRBV6-6; cdr3_aa: ATARLVRTGELF
clone_size: once; d_call: TRBD2; cdr3_length: 12; j_call: TRBJ2-5; v_call: TRBV19; cdr3_aa: ASSTSGSGETQY
clone_size: -; d_call: -; cdr3_length: 10; j_call: TRBJ1-4; v_call: TRBV11-2; cdr3_aa: ASSLDRIVLF
clone_size: -; d_call: -; cdr3_length: 13; j_call: TRBJ2-7; v_call: TRBV7-2; cdr3_aa: ASSLVETSSYEQY
clone_size: -; d_call: TRBD1; cdr3_length: 11; j_call: TRBJ2-1; v_call: TRBV7-7; cdr3_aa: ASSPGTGLEQF
clone_size: once; d_call: TRBD1; cdr3_length: 14; j_call: TRBJ2-3; v_call: TRBV7-6; cdr3_aa: ASSRLGQASTDTQY
clone_size: -; d_call: TRBD1; cdr3_length: 13; j_call: TRBJ2-1; v_call: TRBV4-1; cdr3_aa: ASSQGQGADNEQF
clone_size: -; d_call: TRBD1; cdr3_length: 16; j_call: TRBJ2-4; v_call: TRBV28; cdr3_aa: ASSLGDRAPWAKNIQY
clone_size: -; d_call: TRBD2; cdr3_length: 14; j_call: TRBJ2-2; v_call: TRBV5-5; cdr3_aa: ASSLPPGLAAGELF
clone_size: -; d_call: -; cdr3_length: 12; j_call: TRBJ1-1; v_call: TRBV27; cdr3_aa: ASSFSHLNTEAF
clone_size: -; d_call: -; cdr3_length: 11; j_call: TRBJ1-4; v_call: TRBV29-1; cdr3_aa: SVAGAGNEKLF
clone_size: -; d_call: -; cdr3_length: 19; j_call: TRBJ1-4; v_call: TRBV30; cdr3_aa: AWSPYQRQLQKPSTNEKLF
clone_size: -; d_call: -; cdr3_length: 13; j_call: TRBJ2-5; v_call: TRBV30; cdr3_aa: AWSQFTPGQETQY
clone_size: -; d_call: -; cdr3_length: 13; j_call: TRBJ2-1; v_call: TRBV27; cdr3_aa: ASSSSASSYNEQF
clone_size: -; d_call: -; cdr3_length: 16; j_call: TRBJ2-7; v_call: TRBV4-1; cdr3_aa: ASSQSISMGQVPYEQY
clone_size: -; d_call: -; cdr3_length: 16; j_call: TRBJ2-1; v_call: TRBV5-4; cdr3_aa: ASSLIGRGEFSYNEQF
clone_size: -; d_call: TRBD2; cdr3_length: 12; j_call: TRBJ2-5; v_call: TRBV6-5; cdr3_aa: ASRTSGAQETQY
clone_size: -; d_call: TRBD2; cdr3_length: 15; j_call: TRBJ2-7; v_call: TRBV2; cdr3_aa: ASSVVEGGPISYEQY
clone_size: once; d_call: TRBD2; cdr3_length: 19; j_call: TRBJ2-1; v_call: TRBV30; cdr3_aa: AWRPVIRTSGTGGLIDEQF